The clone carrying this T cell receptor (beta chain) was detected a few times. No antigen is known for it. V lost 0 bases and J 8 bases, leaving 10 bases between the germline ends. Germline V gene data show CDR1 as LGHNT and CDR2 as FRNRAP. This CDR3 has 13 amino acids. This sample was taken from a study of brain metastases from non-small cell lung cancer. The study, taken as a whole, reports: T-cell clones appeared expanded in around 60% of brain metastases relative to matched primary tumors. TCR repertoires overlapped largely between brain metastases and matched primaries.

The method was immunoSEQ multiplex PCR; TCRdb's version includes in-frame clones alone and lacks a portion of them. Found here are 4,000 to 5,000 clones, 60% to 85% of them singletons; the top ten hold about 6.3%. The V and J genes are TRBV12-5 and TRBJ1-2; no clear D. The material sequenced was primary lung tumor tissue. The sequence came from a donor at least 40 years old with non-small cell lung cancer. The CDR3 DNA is TGTGCTAGTGGTTTGGTAGGTAGGGTAGGCTACACCTTC. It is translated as CASGLVGRVGYTF.